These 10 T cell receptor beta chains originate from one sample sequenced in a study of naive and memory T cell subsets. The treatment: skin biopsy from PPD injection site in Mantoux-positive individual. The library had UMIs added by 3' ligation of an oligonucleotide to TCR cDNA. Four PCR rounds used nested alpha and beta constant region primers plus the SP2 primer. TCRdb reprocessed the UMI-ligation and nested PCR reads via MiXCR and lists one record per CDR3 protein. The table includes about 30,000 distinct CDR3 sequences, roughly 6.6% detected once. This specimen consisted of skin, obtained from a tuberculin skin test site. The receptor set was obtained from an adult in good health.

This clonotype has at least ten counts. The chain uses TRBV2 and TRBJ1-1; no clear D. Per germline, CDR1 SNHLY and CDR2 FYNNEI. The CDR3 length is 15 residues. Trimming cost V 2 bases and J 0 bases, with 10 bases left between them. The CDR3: CASSEQEPMNTEAFF. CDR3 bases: TGTGCCAGCAGTGAACAGGAGCCCATGAACACTGAAGCTTTCTTT.

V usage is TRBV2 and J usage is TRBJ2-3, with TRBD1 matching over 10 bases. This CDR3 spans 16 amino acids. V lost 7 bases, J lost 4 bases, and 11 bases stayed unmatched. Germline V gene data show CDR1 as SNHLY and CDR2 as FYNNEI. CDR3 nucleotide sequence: TGTGCCAGCACCAACCTGGGACAGGGGTTAGCAGATACGCAGTATTTT. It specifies CASTNLGQGLADTQYF.

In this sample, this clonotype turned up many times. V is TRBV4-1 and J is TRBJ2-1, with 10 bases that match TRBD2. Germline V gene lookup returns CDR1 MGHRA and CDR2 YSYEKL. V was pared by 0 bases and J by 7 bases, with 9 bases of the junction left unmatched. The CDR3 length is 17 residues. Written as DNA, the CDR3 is TGCGCCAGCAGCCAAGATCCGGAACTAGCGGGGTCTAATGAGCAGTTCTTC. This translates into CASSQDPELAGSNEQFF.

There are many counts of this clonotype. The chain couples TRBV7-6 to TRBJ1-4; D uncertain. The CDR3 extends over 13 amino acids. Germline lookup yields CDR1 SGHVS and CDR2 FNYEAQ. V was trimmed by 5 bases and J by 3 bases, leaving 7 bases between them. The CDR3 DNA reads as TGTGCCAGCAGCGCTTCTGCTAATGAAAAACTGTTTTTT. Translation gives CASSASANEKLFF.

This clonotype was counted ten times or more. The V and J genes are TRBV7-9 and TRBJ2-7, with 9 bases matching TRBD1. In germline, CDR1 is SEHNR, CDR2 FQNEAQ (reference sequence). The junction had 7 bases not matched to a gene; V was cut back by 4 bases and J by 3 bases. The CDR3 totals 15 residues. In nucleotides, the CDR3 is TGTGCCAGCAGCTCCGGGACAGGGTCCAGCTACGAGCAGTACTTC. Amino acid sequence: CASSSGTGSSYEQYF.

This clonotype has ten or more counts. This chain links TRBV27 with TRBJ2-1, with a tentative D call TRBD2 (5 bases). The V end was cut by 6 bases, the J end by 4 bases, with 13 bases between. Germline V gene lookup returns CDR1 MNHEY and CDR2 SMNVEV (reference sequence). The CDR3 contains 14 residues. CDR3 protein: CASSRGGLYNEQFF. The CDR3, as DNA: TGTGCCAGCAGCCGGGGTGGGCTGTACAATGAGCAGTTCTTC.

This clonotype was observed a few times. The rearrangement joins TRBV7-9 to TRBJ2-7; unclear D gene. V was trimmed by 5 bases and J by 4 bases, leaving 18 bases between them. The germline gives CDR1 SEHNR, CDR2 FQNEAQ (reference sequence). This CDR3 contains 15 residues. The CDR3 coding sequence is TGTGCCAGCAGCGCCGATGAGATCCCCTTTTACGAGCAGTACTTC. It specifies CASSADEIPFYEQYF.

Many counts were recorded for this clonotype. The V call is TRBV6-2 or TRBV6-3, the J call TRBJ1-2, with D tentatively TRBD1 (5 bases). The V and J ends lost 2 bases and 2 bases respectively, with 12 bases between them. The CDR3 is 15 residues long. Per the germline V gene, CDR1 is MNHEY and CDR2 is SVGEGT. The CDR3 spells CASSYGDFLNYGYTF. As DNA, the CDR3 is TGTGCCAGCAGTTACGGGGACTTTTTGAACTATGGCTACACCTTC.

The CDR3 DNA reads TGTGCCAGCAGCTTAGGAGGTAGCGCGGGAGAGACCCAGTACTTC. It translates to CASSLGGSAGETQYF. This chain uses TRBV7-2 with TRBJ2-5, with a possible D match to TRBD2 (5 bases). Trimming took off 1 base at V and 4 bases at J, with 13 bases between the two ends. The germline CDR1 and CDR2 sequences are SGHTA and FQGNSA. The CDR3 length is 15 residues.

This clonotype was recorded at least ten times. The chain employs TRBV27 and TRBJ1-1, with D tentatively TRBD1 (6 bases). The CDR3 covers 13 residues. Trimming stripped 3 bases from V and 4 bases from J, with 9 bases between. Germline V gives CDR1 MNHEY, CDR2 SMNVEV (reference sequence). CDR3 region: CASSFRGGTEAFF. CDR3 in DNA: TGTGCCAGCAGTTTTAGGGGGGGCACTGAAGCTTTCTTT.